This entry is about one T cell receptor beta chain. Its specificity is unknown. The CDR3 totals 15 residues. The V and J ends lost 6 bases and 4 bases, in that order; junction bases with no gene match: 10. CDR1 MNHEY and CDR2 SVGAGI come from the germline V gene. This sample is drawn from a study of T cells in localized non-small cell lung cancer. Whole-study findings and limits: Higher blood T cell density went with longer overall survival. Exceeding tumor, uninvolved adjacent lung had the highest T cell clonality. The appearance of a median roughly 53 of the top 100 tumor clones was seen in adjacent lung.

Sequencing was performed with immunoSEQ multiplex PCR; in TCRdb, only in-frame clones are kept and a portion is missing. The table lists roughly 89,000 clones, roughly 88% of them singletons, with approximately 4% in the top ten. The chain combines TRBV6-5 with TRBJ1-2, with TRBD1 matching over 8 bases. This receptor was taken from a woman aged 40 to 75 with stage II squamous cell lung carcinoma. The material sequenced was PBMCs, taken before any cancer treatment. CDR3 in amino acids: CASSPPGQASYGYTF. As DNA, the CDR3 is TGTGCCAGCAGCCCCCCGGGACAGGCCTCCTATGGCTACACCTTC.